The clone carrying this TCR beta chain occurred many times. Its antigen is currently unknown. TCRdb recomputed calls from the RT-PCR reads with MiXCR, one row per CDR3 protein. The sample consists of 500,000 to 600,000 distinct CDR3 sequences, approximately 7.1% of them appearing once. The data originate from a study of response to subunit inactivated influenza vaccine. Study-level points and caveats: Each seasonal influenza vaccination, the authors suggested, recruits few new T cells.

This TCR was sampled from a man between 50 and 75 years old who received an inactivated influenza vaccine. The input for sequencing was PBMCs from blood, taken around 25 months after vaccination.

The CDR3 spells CASSVGGTGELFF. The CDR3, as DNA: TGTGCCAGCAGCGTAGGGGGTACCGGGGAGCTGTTTTTT. The genes are TRBV9 and TRBJ2-2; D is uncertain. V shed 0 bases and J shed 5 bases, with 5 bases lying between them. This CDR3 region has 13 residues. Germline V lookup: CDR1 SGDLS, CDR2 YYNGEE.